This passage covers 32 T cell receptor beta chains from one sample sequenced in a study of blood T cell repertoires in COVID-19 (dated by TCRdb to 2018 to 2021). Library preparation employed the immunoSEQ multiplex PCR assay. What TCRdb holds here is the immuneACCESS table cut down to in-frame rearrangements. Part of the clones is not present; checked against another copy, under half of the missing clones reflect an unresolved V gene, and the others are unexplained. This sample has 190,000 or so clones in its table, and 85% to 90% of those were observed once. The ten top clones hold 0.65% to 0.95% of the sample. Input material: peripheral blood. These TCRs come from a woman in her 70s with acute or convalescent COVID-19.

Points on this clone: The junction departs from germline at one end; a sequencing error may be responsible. CDR3 in amino acids: CASSRLSNGDTF. The CDR3 DNA reads TGTGCCAGCAGCCGCCTTAGCAATGGCGACACCTTC. V and J are TRBV7-8 and TRBJ1-2; D is uncertain. The CDR3 covers 12 residues. CDR1 SGHVS and CDR2 FQNEAQ come from the germline V gene.

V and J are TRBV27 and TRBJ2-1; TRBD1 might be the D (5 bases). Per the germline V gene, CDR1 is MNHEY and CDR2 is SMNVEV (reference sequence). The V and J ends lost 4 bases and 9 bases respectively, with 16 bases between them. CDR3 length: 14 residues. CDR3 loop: CASSSVPPGPEQFF. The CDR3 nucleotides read TGTGCCAGCAGTTCGGTCCCCCCAGGGCCTGAGCAGTTCTTC.

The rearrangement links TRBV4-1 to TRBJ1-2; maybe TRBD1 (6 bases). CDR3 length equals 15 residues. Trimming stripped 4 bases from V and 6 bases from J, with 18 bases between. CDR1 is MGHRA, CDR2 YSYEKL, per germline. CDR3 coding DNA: TGCGCCAGCAGCCTAGAATTCCCGGACAGTAATGGCTACACCTTC. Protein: CASSLEFPDSNGYTF.

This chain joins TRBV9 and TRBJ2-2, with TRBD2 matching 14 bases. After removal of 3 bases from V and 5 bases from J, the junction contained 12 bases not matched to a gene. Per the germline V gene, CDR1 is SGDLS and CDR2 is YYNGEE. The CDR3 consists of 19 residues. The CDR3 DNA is TGTGCCAGCAGCGCGCGACTAGCGGGGGGGTTGAGGGGAACCGGGGAGCTGTTTTTT. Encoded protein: CASSARLAGGLRGTGELFF.

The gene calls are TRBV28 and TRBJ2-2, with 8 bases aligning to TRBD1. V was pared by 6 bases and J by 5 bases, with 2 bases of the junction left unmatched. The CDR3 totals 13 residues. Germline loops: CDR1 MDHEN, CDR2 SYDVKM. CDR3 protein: CASRDRATGELFF. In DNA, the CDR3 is TGTGCCAGCAGGGACAGGGCTACCGGGGAGCTGTTTTTT.

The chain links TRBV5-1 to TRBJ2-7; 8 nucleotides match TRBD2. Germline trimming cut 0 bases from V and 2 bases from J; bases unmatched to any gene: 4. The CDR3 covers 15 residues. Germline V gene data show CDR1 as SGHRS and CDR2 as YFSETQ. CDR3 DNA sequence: TGCGCCAGCAGCTTGGCCAACGGGGGGGCCTACGAGCAGTACTTC. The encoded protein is CASSLANGGAYEQYF.

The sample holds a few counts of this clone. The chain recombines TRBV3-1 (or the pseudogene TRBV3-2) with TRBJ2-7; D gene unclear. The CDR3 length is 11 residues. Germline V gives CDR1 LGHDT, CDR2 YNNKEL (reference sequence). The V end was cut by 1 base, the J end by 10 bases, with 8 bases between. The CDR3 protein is CASSQGAEQYF. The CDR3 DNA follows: TGTGCCAGCAGCCAAGGGGCAGAACAGTACTTC.

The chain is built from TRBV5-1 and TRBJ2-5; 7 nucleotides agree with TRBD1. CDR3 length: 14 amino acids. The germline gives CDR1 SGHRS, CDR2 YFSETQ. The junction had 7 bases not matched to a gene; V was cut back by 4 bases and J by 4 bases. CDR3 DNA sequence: TGCGCCAGCAGCCTGGGACAGCTGGGAGAGACCCAGTACTTC. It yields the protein CASSLGQLGETQYF.

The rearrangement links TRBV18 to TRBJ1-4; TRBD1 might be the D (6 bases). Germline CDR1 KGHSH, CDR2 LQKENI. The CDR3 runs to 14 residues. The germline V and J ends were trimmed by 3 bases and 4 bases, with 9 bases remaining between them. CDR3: CASSPDSNNEKLFF. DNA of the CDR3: TGTGCCAGCTCACCGGACAGCAATAATGAAAAACTGTTTTTT.

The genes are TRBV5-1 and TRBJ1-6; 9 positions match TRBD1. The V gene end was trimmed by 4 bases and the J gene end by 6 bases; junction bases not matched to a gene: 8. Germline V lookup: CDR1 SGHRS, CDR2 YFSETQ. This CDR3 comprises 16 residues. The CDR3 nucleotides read TGCGCCAGCAGCGGGTCACCGGGACAGGGTAATTCACCCCTCCACTTT. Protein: CASSGSPGQGNSPLHF.

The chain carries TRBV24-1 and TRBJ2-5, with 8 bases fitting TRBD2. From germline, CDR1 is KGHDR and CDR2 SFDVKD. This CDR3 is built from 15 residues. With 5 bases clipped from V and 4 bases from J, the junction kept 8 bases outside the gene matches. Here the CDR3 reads CATSAGTRLGETQYF. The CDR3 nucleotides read TGTGCCACCAGTGCCGGGACTAGGTTGGGAGAGACCCAGTACTTC.

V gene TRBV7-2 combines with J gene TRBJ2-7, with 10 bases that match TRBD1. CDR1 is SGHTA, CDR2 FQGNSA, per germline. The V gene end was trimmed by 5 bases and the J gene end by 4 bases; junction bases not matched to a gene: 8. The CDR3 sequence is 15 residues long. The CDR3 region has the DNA TGTGCCAGCAGCCTGGGACAGGGGATATTTTACGAGCAGTACTTC. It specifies CASSLGQGIFYEQYF.

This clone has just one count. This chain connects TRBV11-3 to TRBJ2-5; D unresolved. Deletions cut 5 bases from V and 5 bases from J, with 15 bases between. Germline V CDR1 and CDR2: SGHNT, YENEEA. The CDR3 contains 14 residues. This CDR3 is CASSVLRPQETQYF. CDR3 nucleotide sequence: TGTGCCAGCAGCGTACTACGCCCGCAGGAGACCCAGTACTTC.

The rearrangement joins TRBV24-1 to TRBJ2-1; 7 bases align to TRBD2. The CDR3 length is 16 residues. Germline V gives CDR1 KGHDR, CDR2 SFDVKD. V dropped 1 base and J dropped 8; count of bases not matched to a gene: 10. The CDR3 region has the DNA TGTGCCACCAGTGATTTTGGGTGGGAGGGCCGTGATGAGCAGTTCTTC. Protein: CATSDFGWEGRDEQFF.

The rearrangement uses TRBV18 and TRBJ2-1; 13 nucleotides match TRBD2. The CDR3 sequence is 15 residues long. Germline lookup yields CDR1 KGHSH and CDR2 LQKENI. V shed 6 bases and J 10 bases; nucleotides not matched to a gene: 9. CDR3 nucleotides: TGTGCCAGCTCTAGGACTAGCGGGGGTAGTGGCGAGCAGTTCTTC. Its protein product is CASSRTSGGSGEQFF.

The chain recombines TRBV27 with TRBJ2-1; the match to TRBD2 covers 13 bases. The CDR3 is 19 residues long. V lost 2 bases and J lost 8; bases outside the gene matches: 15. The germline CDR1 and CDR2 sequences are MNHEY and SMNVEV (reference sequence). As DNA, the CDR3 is TGTGCCAGCAGTTTAGAGGGACTAGCGGGATCTCGAAGGATCGATGAGCAGTTCTTC. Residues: CASSLEGLAGSRRIDEQFF.

The CDR3, as DNA: TGTGCCACCAGTGATGCAACAGGGACCTATAGCAATCAGCCCCAGCATTTT. Translating gives CATSDATGTYSNQPQHF. The chain uses TRBV24-1 and TRBJ1-5; a weak D match, TRBD1 (6 bases). Trimming removed 3 bases from V and 0 bases from J, with 14 bases in between. This CDR3 spans 17 amino acids. Germline V gives CDR1 KGHDR, CDR2 SFDVKD.

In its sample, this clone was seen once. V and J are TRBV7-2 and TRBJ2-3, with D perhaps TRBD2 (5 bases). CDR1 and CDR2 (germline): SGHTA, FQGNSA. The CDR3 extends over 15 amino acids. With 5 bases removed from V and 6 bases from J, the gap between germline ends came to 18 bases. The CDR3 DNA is TGTGCCAGCAGCCCAGGATTTAGGAGGTTTGATACGCAGTATTTT. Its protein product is CASSPGFRRFDTQYF.

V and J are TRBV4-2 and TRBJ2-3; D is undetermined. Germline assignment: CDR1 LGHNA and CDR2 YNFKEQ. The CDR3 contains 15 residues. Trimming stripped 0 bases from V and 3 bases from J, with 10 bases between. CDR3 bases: TGTGCCAGCAGCCAAGATGGCCAGGCAACAGATACGCAGTATTTT. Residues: CASSQDGQATDTQYF.

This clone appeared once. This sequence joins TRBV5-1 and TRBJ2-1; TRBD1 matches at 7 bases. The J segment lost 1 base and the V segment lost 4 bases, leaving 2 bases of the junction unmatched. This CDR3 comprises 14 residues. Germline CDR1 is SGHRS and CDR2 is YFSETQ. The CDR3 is CASSPGGSYNEQFF. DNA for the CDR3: TGCGCCAGCAGCCCAGGGGGATCCTACAATGAGCAGTTCTTC.

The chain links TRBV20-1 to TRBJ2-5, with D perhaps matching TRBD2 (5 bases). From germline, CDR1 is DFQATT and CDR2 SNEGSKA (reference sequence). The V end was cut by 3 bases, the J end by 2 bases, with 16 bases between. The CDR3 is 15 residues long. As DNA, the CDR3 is TGCAGTGCTAGTAGCCCCACCGCGGGTCAAGAGACCCAGTACTTC. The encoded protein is CSASSPTAGQETQYF.

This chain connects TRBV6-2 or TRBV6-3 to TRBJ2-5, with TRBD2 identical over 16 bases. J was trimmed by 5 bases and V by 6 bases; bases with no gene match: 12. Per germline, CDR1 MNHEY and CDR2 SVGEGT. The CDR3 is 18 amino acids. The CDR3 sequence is CASSKFGTSGRARETQYF. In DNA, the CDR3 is TGTGCCAGCAGCAAGTTCGGGACTAGCGGGAGGGCCCGGGAGACCCAGTACTTC.

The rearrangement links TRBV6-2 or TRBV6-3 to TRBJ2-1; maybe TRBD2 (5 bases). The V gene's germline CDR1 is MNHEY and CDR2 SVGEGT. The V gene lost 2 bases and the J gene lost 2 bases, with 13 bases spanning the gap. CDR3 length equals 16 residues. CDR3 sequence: CASSYGWERAYNEQFF. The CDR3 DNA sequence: TGTGCCAGCAGTTACGGGTGGGAGAGGGCCTACAATGAGCAGTTCTTC.

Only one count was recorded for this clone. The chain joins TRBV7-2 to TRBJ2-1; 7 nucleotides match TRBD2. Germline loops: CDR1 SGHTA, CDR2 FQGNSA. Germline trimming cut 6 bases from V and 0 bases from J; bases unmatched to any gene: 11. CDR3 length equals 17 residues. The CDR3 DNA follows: TGTGCCAGCAGGCCGTCCCTCGGCGGGAGCTCCTACAATGAGCAGTTCTTC. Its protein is CASRPSLGGSSYNEQFF.

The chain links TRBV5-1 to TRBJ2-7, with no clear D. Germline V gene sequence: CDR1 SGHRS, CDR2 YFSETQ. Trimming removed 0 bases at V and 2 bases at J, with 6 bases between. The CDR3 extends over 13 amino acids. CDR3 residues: CASSLDGAYEQYF. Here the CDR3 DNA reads TGCGCCAGCAGCTTGGACGGAGCCTACGAGCAGTACTTC.

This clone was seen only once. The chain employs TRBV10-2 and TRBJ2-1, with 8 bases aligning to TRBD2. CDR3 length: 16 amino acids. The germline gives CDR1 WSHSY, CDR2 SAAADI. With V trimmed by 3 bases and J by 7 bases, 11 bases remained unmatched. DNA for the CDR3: TGCGCCAGCAGTGATCGAGGCGGGGGGAAGTGGAATGAGCAGTTCTTC. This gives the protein CASSDRGGGKWNEQFF.

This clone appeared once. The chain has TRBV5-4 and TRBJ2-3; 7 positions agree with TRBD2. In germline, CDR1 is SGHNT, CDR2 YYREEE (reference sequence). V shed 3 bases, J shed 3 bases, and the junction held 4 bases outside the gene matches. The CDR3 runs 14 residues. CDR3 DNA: TGTGCCAGCAGCTCAAAAGCGGGAACAGATACGCAGTATTTT. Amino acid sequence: CASSSKAGTDTQYF.

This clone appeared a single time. CDR3 loop: CASSYSISRPLSYEQYF. In DNA form, the CDR3 reads TGTGCCAGCAGTTACTCGATATCCAGGCCCCTCTCCTACGAGCAGTACTTC. The V call is TRBV6-2 or TRBV6-3, the J call TRBJ2-7; no clear D. The CDR3 extends over 17 amino acids. The germline V and J ends were trimmed by 0 bases and 0 bases, with 15 bases remaining between them. Germline CDR1 is MNHEY and CDR2 is SVGEGT.

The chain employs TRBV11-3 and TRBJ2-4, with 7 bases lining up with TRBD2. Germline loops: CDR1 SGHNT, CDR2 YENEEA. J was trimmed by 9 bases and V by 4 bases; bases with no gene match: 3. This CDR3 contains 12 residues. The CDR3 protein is CASSSGEGIQYF. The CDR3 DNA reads TGTGCCAGCAGCTCGGGGGAGGGCATTCAGTACTTC.

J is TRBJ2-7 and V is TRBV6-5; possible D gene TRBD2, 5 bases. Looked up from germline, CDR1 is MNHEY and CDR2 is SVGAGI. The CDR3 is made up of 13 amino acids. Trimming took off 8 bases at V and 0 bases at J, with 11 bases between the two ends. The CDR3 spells CASGGRRSYEQYF. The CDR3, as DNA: TGTGCCAGCGGAGGCAGACGCTCCTACGAGCAGTACTTC.

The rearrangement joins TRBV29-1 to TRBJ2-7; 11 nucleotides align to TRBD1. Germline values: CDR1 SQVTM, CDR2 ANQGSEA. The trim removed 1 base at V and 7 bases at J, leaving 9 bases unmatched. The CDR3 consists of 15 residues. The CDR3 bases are TGCAGCGTTGAAGTGTTGGACAGGGGGCGTTTGGAGCAGTACTTC. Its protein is CSVEVLDRGRLEQYF.

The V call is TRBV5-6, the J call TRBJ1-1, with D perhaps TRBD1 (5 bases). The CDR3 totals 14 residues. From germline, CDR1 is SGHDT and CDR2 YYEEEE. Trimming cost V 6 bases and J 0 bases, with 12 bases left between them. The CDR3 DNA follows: TGTGCCAGCAAACCGGGACTGCTGAACACTGAAGCTTTCTTT. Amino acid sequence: CASKPGLLNTEAFF.